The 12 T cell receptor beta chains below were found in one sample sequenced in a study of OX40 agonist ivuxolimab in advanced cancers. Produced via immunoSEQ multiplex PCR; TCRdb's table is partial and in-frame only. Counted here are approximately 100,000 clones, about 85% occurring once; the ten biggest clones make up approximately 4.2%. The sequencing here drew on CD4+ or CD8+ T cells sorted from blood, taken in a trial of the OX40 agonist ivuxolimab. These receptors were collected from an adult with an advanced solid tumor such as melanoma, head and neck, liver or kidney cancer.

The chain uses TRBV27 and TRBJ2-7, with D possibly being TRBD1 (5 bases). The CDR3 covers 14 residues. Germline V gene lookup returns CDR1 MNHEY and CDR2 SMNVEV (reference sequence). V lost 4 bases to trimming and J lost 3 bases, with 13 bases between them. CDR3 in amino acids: CASSSTGAFYEQYF. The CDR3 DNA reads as TGTGCCAGCAGTTCTACAGGAGCCTTCTACGAGCAGTACTTC.

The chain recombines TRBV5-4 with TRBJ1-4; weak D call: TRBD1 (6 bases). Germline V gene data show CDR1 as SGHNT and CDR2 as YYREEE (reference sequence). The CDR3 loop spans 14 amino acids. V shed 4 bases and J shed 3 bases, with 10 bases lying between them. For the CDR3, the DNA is TGTGCCAGCAGCCCCCAGGGGCCTAATGAAAAACTGTTTTTT. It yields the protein CASSPQGPNEKLFF. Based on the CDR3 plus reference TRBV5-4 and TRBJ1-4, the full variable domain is ETGVTQSPTHLIKTRGQQVTLRCSSQSGHNTVSWYQQALGQGPQFIFQYYREEENGRGNFPPRFSGLQFPNYSSELNVNALELDDSALYLCASSPQGPNEKLFFGSGTQLSVL.

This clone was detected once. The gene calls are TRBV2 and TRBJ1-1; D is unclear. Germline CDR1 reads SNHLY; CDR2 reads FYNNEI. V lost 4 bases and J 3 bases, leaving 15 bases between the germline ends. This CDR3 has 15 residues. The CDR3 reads CASSGATGIDTEAFF. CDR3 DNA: TGTGCCAGCAGTGGGGCGACGGGGATCGACACTGAAGCTTTCTTT. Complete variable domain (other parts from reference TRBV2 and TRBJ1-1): EPEVTQTPSHQVTQMGQEVILRCVPISNHLYFYWYRQILGQKVEFLVSFYNNEISEKSEIFDDQFSVERPDGSNFTLKIRSTKLEDSAMYFCASSGATGIDTEAFFGQGTRLTVV.

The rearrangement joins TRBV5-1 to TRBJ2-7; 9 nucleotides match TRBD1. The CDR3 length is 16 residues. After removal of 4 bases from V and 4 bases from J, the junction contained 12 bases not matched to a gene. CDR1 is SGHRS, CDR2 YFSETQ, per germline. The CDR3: CASSAFPGQGGYEQYF. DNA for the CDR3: TGCGCCAGCAGCGCATTCCCGGGACAGGGTGGGTACGAGCAGTACTTC.

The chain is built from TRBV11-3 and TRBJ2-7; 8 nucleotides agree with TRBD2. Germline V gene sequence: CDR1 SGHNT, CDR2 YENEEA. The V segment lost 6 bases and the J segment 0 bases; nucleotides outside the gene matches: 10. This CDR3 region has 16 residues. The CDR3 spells CASRRDSGKSSYEQYF. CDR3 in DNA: TGTGCCAGCAGACGAGATAGCGGGAAGAGCTCCTACGAGCAGTACTTC.

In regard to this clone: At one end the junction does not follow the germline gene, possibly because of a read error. The CDR3: CASSIRAGRTVNQKLFF. For the CDR3, the DNA is TGTGCCAGTAGTATTCGGGCGGGGAGGACAGTTAATCAAAAACTGTTTTTT. The chain is built from TRBV19 and TRBJ1-4; D is perhaps TRBD1 (6 bases). Per germline, CDR1 LNHDA and CDR2 SQIVND (reference sequence). The CDR3 is 17 residues long.

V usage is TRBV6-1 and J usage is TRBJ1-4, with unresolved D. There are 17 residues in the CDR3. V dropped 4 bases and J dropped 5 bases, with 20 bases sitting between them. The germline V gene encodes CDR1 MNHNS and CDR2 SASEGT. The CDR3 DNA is TGTGCCAGCAGTGCTAAATACCTGGGAGTTGTCAATGAAAAACTGTTTTTT. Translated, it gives CASSAKYLGVVNEKLFF.

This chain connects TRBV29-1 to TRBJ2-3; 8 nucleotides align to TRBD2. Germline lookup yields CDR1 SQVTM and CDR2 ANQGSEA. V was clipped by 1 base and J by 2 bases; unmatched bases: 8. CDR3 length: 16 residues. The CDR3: CSVEGTSGSNTDTQYF. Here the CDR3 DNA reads TGCAGCGTTGAAGGAACTAGCGGTTCGAACACAGATACGCAGTATTTT.

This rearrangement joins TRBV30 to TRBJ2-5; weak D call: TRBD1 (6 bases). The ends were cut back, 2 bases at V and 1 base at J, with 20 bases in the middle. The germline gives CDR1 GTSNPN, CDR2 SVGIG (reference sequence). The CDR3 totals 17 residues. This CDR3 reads CAWSHPAGASFQETQYF. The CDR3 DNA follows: TGTGCCTGGAGTCACCCGGCAGGGGCCAGTTTCCAAGAGACCCAGTACTTC.

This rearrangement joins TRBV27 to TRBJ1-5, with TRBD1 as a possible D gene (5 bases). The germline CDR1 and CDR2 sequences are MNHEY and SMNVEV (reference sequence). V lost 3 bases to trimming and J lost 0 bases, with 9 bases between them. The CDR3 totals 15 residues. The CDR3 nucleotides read TGTGCCAGCAGTTTGGGACGGTCTAGCAATCAGCCCCAGCATTTT. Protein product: CASSLGRSSNQPQHF.

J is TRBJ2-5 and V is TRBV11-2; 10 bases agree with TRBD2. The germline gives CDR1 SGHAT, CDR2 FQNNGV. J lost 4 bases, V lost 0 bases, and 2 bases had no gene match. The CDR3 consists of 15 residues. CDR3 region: CASSLDLAGAETQYF. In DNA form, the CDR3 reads TGTGCCAGCAGCTTAGATCTAGCGGGAGCAGAGACCCAGTACTTC.

The CDR3 sequence is CASSQIGSSYEQYF. CDR3 bases: TGCGCCAGCAGCCAAATAGGGAGCTCCTACGAGCAGTACTTC. The chain uses TRBV4-1 and TRBJ2-5; D may be TRBD2 (5 bases). The end of the DNA aligns better with TRBJ2-7, so the J call may be wrong. The CDR3 is 14 amino acids. Germline V gene lookup returns CDR1 MGHRA and CDR2 YSYEKL.